This T cell receptor (beta chain) is from a study of shared clonotypes between healthy human individuals. J lost 2 bases, V lost 0 bases, and 4 bases had no gene match. The germline V gene encodes CDR1 GTSNPN and CDR2 SVGIG (reference sequence). The CDR3 is 15 residues long. Assay execution took place at the deep level. The assay was immunoSEQ multiplex PCR, and TCRdb's table has in-frame clones only and misses some. The sample has 1,400,000 or so clones; less than 99% are singletons. The TCR sequence derives from a man aged 25-45 years in good health. The specimen was naive CD4+ T cells sorted from blood. Subset given: CD45RA+ positively selected. The chain couples TRBV30 to TRBJ2-5; TRBD1 matches at 9 bases. Written as DNA, the CDR3 is TGTGCCTGGAGTGTTAGGGGGACAGGGCAAGAGACCCAGTACTTC. This translates into CAWSVRGTGQETQYF.